This entry concerns a single T cell receptor (beta chain). The sample comes from a study of cytomegalovirus exposure and HLA in healthy donors. PCR used 60 Vbeta primers and 13 Jbeta primers. Data came from immunoSEQ multiplex PCR; TCRdb stores just in-frame clones and leaves some out. The sample includes 120,000 or so clones, roughly 15% of them seen just once. Germline values: CDR1 MNHEY, CDR2 SMNVEV (reference sequence). The CDR3 length is 13 residues. V was pared by 7 bases and J by 6 bases, with 10 bases between. Sample: PBMCs. The rearrangement links TRBV27 to TRBJ1-6; D unresolved. This clonotype was obtained from a female donor in good health and CMV-seropositive. The CDR3 sequence: CASTDIFNSPLHF. The CDR3 nucleotides are TGTGCCAGCACAGACATCTTTAATTCACCCCTCCACTTT.